The clone carrying this TCR beta chain was seen a handful of times. Its antigen remains unidentified. Replicate PCRs were loaded with roughly 300 ng DNA from unsorted PBMC, 29,000 or so T cell genomes. Ten immunoSEQ deep assay plates were used by the authors to sequence unsorted PBMC DNA. In the original processing: Owing to the provision of junction-only sequences devoid of quality scores by immunoSEQ, filtering differed. Here immunoSEQ multiplex PCR was the method, and the copy in TCRdb shows in-frame clones only, minus some. D and trimming come from the DNA, and the V and J calls and clone size come from that table. The sample has hundreds of thousands of clones; around 79% are singletons. These data belong to a study of shared clonotypes between healthy human individuals. The V gene lost 3 bases and the J gene lost 6 bases, with 12 bases spanning the gap. There are 13 residues in the CDR3. Germline CDR1 reads WNHNN; CDR2 reads SYGVQD (reference sequence).

Findings and limits, study-wide: It was expected that sequencing depth would affect clonotype sharing among donors.

The sample was PBMCs. This sequence originates from a woman aged 40-49 years in good health. Some clones in this sample may be carry-over from other donors' samples. The chain combines TRBV10-1 with TRBJ2-7, with a weak D call TRBD2 (6 bases). CDR3 coding DNA: TGCGCCAGCAGTGACTCCGGGAGTGCCGAGCAGTACTTC. It yields the protein CASSDSGSAEQYF.